The clone carrying this T cell receptor (beta chain) was observed a handful of times. The data derive from a study of shared clonotypes between healthy human individuals. Over several immunoSEQ plates, each subset's genomic DNA was distributed in even portions. The data were produced by immunoSEQ multiplex PCR, yet TCRdb's version contains in-frame clones alone and is incomplete. The table includes about 100,000 clones, 68% detected once. The CDR3 is 14 amino acids. The germline V and J ends were trimmed by 7 bases and 9 bases, with 19 bases remaining between them. CDR1 is MDHEN, CDR2 SYDVKM, per germline.

The V and J genes are TRBV28 and TRBJ1-5, with D tentatively TRBD1 (6 bases). The sequence came from a woman aged 25-40 years in good health. The specimen sequenced was memory CD8+ T cells sorted from blood. Described subset: CD45RO+ cells pooled with CCR7-negative TemRA cells. CDR3 coding DNA: TGTGCCAGCACTTGGGCAGGGGAGGCTCGGCCCCAGCATTTT. This codes for CASTWAGEARPQHF. The complete variable domain, with remaining parts taken from reference TRBV28 and TRBJ1-5, reads DVKVTQSSRYLVKRTGEKVFLECVQDMDHENMFWYRQDPGLGLRLIYFSYDVKMKEKGDIPEGYSVSREKKERFSLILESASTNQTSMYLCASTWAGEARPQHFGDGTRLSIL.